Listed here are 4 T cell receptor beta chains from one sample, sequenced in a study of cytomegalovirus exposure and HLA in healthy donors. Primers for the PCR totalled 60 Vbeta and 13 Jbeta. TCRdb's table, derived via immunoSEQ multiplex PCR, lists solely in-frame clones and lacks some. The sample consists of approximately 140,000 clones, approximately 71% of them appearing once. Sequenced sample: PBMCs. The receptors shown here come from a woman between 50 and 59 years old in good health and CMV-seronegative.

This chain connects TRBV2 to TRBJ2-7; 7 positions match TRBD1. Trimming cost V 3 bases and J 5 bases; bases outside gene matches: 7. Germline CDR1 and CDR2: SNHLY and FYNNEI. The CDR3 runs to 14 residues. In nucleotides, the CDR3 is TGTGCCAGCAGTGAGCACAGGGGCGCCCACGAGCAGTACTTC. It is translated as CASSEHRGAHEQYF. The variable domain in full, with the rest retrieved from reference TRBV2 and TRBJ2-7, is EPEVTQTPSHQVTQMGQEVILRCVPISNHLYFYWYRQILGQKVEFLVSFYNNEISEKSEIFDDQFSVERPDGSNFTLKIRSTKLEDSAMYFCASSEHRGAHEQYFGPGTRLTVT.

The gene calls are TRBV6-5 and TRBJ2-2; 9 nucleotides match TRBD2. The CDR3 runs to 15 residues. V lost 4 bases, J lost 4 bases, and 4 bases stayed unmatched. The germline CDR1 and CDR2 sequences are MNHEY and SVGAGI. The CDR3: CASSSGLASTGELFF. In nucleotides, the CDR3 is TGTGCCAGCAGTTCGGGACTAGCCTCCACCGGGGAGCTGTTTTTT.

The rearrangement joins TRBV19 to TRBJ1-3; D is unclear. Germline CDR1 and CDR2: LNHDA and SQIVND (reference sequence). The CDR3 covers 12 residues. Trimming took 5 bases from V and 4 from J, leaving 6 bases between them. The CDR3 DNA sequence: TGTGCCAGTAGTCCTCAGGGAAACACCATATATTTT. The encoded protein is CASSPQGNTIYF.

This CDR3 reads CASSSSGGQGMNEKLFF. The DNA for the CDR3 is TGTGCCAGCAGCTCCAGCGGGGGACAGGGAATGAATGAAAAACTGTTTTTT. The chain joins TRBV7-8 to TRBJ1-4; TRBD1 aligns across 9 bases. The ends lost 4 bases at V and 5 bases at J; junction bases unmatched: 11. Germline CDR1 and CDR2: SGHVS and FQNEAQ. The CDR3 extends over 17 amino acids.